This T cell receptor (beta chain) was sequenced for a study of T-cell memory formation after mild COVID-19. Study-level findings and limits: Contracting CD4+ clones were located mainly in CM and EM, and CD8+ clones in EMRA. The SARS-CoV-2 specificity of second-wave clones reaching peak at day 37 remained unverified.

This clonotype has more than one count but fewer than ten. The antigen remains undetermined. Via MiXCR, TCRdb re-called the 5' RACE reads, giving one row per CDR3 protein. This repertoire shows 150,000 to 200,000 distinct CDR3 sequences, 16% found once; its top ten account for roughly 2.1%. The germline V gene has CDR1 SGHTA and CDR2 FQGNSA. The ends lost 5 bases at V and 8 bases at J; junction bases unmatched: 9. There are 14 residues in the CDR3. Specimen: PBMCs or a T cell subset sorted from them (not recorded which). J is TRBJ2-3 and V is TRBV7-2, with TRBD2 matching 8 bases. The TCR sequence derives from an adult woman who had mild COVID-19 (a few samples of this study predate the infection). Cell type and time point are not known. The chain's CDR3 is CASSPAAGGSTQYF. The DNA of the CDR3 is TGTGCCAGCAGCCCGGCGGCGGGGGGATCTACGCAGTATTTT.